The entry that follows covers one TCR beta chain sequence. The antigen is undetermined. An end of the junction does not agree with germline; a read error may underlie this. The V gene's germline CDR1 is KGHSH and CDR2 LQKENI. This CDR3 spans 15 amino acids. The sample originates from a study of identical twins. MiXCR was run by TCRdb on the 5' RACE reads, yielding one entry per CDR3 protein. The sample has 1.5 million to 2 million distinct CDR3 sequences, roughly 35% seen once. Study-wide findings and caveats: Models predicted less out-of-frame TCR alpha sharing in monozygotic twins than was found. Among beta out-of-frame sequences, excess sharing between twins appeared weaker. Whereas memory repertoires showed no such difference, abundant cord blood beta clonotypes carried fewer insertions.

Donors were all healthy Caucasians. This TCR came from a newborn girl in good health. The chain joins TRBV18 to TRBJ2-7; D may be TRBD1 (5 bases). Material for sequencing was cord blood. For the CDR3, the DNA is TGTCCCAGCTCACCCGTCCAGGGTCCTTCCTACGAGCAGTACTTC. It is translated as CPSSPVQGPSYEQYF.